This TCR beta chain is from a study of blood T cell repertoires in COVID-19. Study overall: Researchers got acute and convalescent COVID-19 samples from the United States, Italy and Spain.

This clone was detected once. Using immunoSEQ multiplex PCR, the repertoire was profiled, and TCRdb retains in-frame clones only, with some absent. The table records hundreds of thousands of clones, around 80% of them present only once. The receptor's source is a middle-aged woman with acute COVID-19. Sequencing input: PBMCs or T cells enriched from blood (not recorded which).

CDR3 bases: TGCGCCAGCCGAATGACAGGGGCAAACACTGAAGCTTTCTTT. This sequence encodes CASRMTGANTEAFF. The V and J genes are TRBV10-2 and TRBJ1-1; 8 positions agree with TRBD1. J was trimmed by 2 bases and V by 8 bases; bases with no gene match: 7. The CDR3 spans 14 residues. The V gene's germline CDR1 is WSHSY and CDR2 SAAADI.